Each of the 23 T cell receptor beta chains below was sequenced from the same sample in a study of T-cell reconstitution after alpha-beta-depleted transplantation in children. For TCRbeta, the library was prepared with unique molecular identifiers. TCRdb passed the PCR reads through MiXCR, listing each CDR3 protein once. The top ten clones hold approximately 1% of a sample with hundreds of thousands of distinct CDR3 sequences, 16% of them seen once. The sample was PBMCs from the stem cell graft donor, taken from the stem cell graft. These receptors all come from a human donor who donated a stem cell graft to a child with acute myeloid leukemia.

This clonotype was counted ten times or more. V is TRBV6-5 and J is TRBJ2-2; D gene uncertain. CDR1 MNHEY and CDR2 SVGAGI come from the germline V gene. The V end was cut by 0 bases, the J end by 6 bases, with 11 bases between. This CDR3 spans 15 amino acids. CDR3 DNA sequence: TGTGCCAGCAGTTACTCGGGATATGCCGCCGGGGAGCTGTTTTTT. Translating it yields CASSYSGYAAGELFF.

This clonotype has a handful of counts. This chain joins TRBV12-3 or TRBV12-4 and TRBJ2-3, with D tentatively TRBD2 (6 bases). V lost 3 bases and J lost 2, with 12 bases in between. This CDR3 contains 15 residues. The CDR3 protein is CASSFAGGFTDTQYF. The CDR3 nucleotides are TGTGCCAGCAGTTTTGCTGGAGGGTTCACAGATACGCAGTATTTT.

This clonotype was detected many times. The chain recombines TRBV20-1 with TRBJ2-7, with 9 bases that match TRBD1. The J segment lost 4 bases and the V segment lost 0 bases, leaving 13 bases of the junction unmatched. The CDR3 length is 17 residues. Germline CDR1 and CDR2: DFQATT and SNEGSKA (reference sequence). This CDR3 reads CSARDYEGQGPSYEQYV. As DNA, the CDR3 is TGCAGTGCTAGAGATTATGAAGGACAGGGGCCTTCTTACGAGCAGTACGTC.

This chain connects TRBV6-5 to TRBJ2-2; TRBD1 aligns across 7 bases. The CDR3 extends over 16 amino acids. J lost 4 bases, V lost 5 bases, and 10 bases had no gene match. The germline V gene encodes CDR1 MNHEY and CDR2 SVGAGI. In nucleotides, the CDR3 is TGTGCCAGCAGTCCTACGCGAGGGACAGCCACCGGGGAGCTGTTTTTT. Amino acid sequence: CASSPTRGTATGELFF.

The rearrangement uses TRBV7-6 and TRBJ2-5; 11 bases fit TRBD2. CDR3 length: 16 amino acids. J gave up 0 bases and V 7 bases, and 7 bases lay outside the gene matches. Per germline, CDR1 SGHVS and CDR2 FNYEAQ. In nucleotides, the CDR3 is TGTGCCAGCAAACTAGCGGGAGTAAATTACCAAGAGACCCAGTACTTC. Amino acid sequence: CASKLAGVNYQETQYF. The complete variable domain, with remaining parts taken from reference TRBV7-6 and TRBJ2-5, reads GAGVSQSPRYKVTKRGQDVALRCDPISGHVSLYWYRQALGQGPEFLTYFNYEAQQDKSGLPNDRFSAERPEGSISTLTIQRTEQRDSAMYRCASKLAGVNYQETQYFGPGTRLLVL.

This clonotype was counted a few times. The CDR3 region has the DNA TGTGCCAGCAGCCCATCGGGGCTAGCGCCCGACGGGCAGTTCTTC. Its protein product is CASSPSGLAPDGQFF. The rearrangement uses TRBV7-2 and TRBJ2-1; D may be TRBD2 (6 bases). The V and J ends lost 5 bases and 12 bases respectively, with 23 bases between them. The CDR3 spans 15 residues. Germline V CDR1 and CDR2: SGHTA, FQGNSA. Full variable domain (remainder filled in from reference TRBV7-2 and TRBJ2-1): GAGVSQSPSNKVTEKGKDVELRCDPISGHTALYWYRQSLGQGLEFLIYFQGNSAPDKSGLPSDRFSAERTGGSVSTLTIQRTQQEDSAVYLCASSPSGLAPDGQFFGPGTRLTVL.

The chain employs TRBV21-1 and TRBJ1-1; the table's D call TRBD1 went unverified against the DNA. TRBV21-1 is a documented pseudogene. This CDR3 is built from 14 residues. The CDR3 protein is CASSKKGLNTEAFF. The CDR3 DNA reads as TGTGCCAGCAGCAAAAAGGGGTTGAACACTGAAGCTTTCTTT.

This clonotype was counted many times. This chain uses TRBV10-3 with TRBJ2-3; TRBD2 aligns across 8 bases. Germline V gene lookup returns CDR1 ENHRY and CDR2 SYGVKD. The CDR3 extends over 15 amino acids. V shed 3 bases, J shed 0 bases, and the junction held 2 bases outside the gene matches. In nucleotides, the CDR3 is TGTGCCATCAGTGATGGCGGGGGGAGCACAGATACGCAGTATTTT. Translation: CAISDGGGSTDTQYF.

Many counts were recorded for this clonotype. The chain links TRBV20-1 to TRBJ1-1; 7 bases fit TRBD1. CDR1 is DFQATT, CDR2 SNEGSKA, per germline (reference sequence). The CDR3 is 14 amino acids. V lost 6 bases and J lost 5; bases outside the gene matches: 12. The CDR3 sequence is CSALTDREWTEAFF. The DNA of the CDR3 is TGCAGTGCCTTAACAGACAGGGAGTGGACTGAAGCTTTCTTT.

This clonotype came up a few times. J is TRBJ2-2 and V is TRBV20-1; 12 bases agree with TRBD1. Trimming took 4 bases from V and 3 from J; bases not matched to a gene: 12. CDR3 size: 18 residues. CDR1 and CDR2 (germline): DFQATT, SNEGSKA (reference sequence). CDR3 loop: CSATGTGGPSPYTGELFF. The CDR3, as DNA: TGCAGTGCTACCGGGACAGGGGGCCCCTCCCCTTACACCGGGGAGCTGTTTTTT.

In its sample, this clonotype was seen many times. CDR3 coding DNA: TGCAGTGCTAGCGGGCTCAAACCCTCCTACAATGAGCAGTTCTTC. It codes for CSASGLKPSYNEQFF. The chain is built from TRBV20-1 and TRBJ2-1; D remains ambiguous. The length of the CDR3 is 15 residues. Germline lookup yields CDR1 DFQATT and CDR2 SNEGSKA (reference sequence). V was pared by 3 bases and J by 0 bases, with 12 bases between.

Here the CDR3 DNA reads TGTGCCAGCAGCTTCATGGTAACTAATGAAAAACTGTTTTTT. Translated: CASSFMVTNEKLFF. V is TRBV7-9 and J is TRBJ1-4; unclear D gene. The V and J ends lost 3 bases and 1 base respectively, with 6 bases between them. The CDR3 is 14 residues long. The germline gives CDR1 SEHNR, CDR2 FQNEAQ (reference sequence).

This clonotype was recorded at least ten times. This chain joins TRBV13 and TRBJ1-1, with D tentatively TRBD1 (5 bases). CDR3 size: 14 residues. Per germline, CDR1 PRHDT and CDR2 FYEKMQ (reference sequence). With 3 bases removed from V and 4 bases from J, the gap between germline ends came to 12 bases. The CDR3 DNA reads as TGTGCCAGCAGCTTGGCCAAGGGGAGCACTGAAGCTTTCTTT. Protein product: CASSLAKGSTEAFF.

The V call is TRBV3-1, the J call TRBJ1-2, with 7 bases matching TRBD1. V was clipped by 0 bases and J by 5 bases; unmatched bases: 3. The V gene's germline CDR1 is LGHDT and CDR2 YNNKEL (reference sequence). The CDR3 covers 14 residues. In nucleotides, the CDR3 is TGTGCCAGCAGCCAAGAAGAGGACAGGTATGGCTACACCTTC. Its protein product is CASSQEEDRYGYTF.

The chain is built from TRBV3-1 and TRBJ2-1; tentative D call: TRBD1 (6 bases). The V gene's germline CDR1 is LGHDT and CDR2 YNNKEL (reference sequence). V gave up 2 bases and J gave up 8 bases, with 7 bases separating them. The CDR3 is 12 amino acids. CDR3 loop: CASSQYRDEQFF. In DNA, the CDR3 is TGTGCCAGCAGCCAATACAGGGATGAGCAGTTCTTC.

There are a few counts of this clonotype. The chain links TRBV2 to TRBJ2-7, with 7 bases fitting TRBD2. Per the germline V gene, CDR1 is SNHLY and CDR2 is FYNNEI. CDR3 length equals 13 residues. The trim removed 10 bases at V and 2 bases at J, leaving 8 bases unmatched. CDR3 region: CATGLGQAYEQYV. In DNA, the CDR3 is TGTGCCACAGGACTAGGTCAAGCCTACGAGCAGTACGTC.

CDR3 DNA sequence: TGTGCCAGCAGCTTGGGAGCGTGGGGGGAGACCCAGTACTTC. Translation: CASSLGAWGETQYF. This chain joins TRBV5-6 and TRBJ2-5; the D gene could be TRBD1 or TRBD2 (5 bases each). This CDR3 is built from 14 residues. V lost 0 bases and J 5 bases, leaving 11 bases between the germline ends. The germline gives CDR1 SGHDT, CDR2 YYEEEE.

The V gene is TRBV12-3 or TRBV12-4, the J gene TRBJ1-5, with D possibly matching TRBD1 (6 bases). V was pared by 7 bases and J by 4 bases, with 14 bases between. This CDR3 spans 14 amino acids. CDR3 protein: CASTGGGANQPQHF. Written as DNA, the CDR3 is TGTGCCAGCACCGGAGGGGGGGCGAATCAGCCCCAGCATTTT.

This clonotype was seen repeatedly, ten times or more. Here the CDR3 reads CSVESGTRTNTGELFF. In nucleotides, the CDR3 is TGCAGCGTTGAAAGCGGGACGAGGACCAACACCGGGGAGCTGTTTTTT. J is TRBJ2-2 and V is TRBV29-1; 7 nucleotides line up with TRBD2. CDR3 length equals 16 residues. CDR1 is SQVTM and CDR2 is ANQGSEA in the germline V gene. The V gene end was trimmed by 2 bases and the J gene end by 2 bases; junction bases not matched to a gene: 8.

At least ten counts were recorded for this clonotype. As DNA, the CDR3 is TGCAGTGCTAGAGATGGACTAGCGGGGGGGCCAGATACGCAGTATTTT. Translating gives CSARDGLAGGPDTQYF. The chain recombines TRBV20-1 with TRBJ2-3; 15 bases align to TRBD2. Germline lookup yields CDR1 DFQATT and CDR2 SNEGSKA (reference sequence). V was pared by 0 bases and J by 4 bases, with 2 bases of the junction left unmatched. The CDR3 is 16 residues long.

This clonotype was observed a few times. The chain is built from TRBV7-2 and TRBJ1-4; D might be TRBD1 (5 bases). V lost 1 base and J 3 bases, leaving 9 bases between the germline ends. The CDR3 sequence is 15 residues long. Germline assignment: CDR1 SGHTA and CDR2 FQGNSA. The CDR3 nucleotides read TGTGCCAGCAGCTTAGGTTTGACAGCTAATGAAAAACTGTTTTTT. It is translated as CASSLGLTANEKLFF.

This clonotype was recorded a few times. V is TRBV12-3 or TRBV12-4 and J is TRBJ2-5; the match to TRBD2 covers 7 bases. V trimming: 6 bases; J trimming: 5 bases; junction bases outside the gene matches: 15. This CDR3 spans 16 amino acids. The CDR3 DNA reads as TGTGCCAGCAGCCCGTTCCCGGAGGGGCGGGGGGAGACCCAGTACTTC. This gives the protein CASSPFPEGRGETQYF.

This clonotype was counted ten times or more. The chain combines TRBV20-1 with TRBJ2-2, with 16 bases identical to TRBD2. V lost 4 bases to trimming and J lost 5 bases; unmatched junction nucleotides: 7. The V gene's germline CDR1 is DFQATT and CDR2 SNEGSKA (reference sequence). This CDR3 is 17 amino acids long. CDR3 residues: CSATGTSGGAWTGELFF. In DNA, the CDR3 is TGCAGTGCTACGGGGACTAGCGGGGGGGCATGGACCGGGGAGCTGTTTTTT.